This T cell receptor beta chain originates from a study of CD8 T cells in ankylosing spondylitis. This clonotype has just a few counts. V lost 2 bases, J lost 7 bases, and 11 bases stayed unmatched. Germline CDR1 reads KGHSH; CDR2 reads LQKENI. The CDR3 runs 16 residues. Libraries for TCR beta were made by quantitative 5'-RACE with molecular barcodes. TCRdb passed the 5' RACE reads through MiXCR, listing each CDR3 protein once. The repertoire holds approximately 100,000 distinct CDR3 sequences, with more than 20% as singletons. The chain is built from TRBV18 and TRBJ1-5, with 7 bases fitting TRBD1. This clonotype was obtained from a male donor with ankylosing spondylitis. Sequencing used synovial fluid, either unsorted or a sorted T cell fraction (not recorded which). The CDR3 protein is CASSPTGQRNGQPQHF. The CDR3 nucleotides read TGTGCCAGCTCACCAACGGGACAGCGTAACGGCCAGCCCCAGCATTTT.